This T cell receptor (beta chain) was identified in a study of blood T cells in healthy people across ages. Turning to the study itself: Template-switching capture recovered about one barcoded beta molecule per two T cells.

Comments on this clonotype: The target antigen is unknown.

Each donor had 8 to 10 milliliters of peripheral blood drawn. Germline V gene data show CDR1 as SGHTA and CDR2 as FQGNSA. This CDR3 comprises 15 residues. Trimming at V came to 1 base and at J to 5 bases, leaving 5 bases not matched to a gene. A second PCR of roughly 7 to 11 cycles used a sample-barcoded 5' primer and a J-beta primer mix. Each cDNA molecule carried a tag from a template-switch adaptor that contained 12 random nucleotides. TCRdb reanalysed the 5' RACE reads using MiXCR and keeps one entry per CDR3 protein. The data contain 590,000 or so distinct CDR3 sequences, 25% to 35% of them seen just once; the ten biggest clones take up 15% to 18%. Study results and limitations: Researchers deemed the diversity estimates from one million T cells underestimates.

This sequence was found in a woman aged 80 or over in good health. Sequenced input: blood. The chain carries TRBV7-2 and TRBJ2-3; 8 bases fit TRBD2. The CDR3 loop is CASSLGGGGQDTQYF. In DNA, the CDR3 is TGTGCCAGCAGCTTAGGGGGCGGGGGGCAAGATACGCAGTATTTT.